This passage covers 26 T cell receptor beta chains from one sample sequenced in a study of T-cell memory formation after mild COVID-19. TCRdb re-analysed the 5' RACE reads in MiXCR, keeping a single row per CDR3 protein. This sample has just under 550,000 distinct CDR3 sequences, with about a fifth found just once. The sample was PBMCs or a T cell subset sorted from them (not recorded which). These receptor sequences come from an adult woman who had mild COVID-19 (a few samples of this study predate the infection). Cell type and time point are not known.

As DNA, the CDR3 is TGTGCCAGCAGCGTACTAGCGGGGACGACGAACACCGGGGAGCTGTTTTTT. This codes for CASSVLAGTTNTGELFF. The chain is built from TRBV9 and TRBJ2-2; the match to TRBD2 covers 9 bases. Germline lookup yields CDR1 SGDLS and CDR2 YYNGEE. V lost 1 base to trimming and J lost 0 bases; unmatched junction nucleotides: 4. This CDR3 has 17 amino acids.

The J gene is TRBJ2-1, the V gene TRBV19; D gene ambiguous. This CDR3 has 16 amino acids. CDR1 is LNHDA, CDR2 SQIVND, per germline (reference sequence). V was trimmed by 1 base and J by 0 bases, leaving 10 bases between them. The CDR3 sequence is CASSIVGGSSYNEQFF. CDR3 coding DNA: TGTGCCAGTAGTATAGTCGGCGGTAGCTCCTACAATGAGCAGTTCTTC.

In this sample, this clonotype turned up a few times. J is TRBJ1-1 and V is TRBV5-1; no firm D call. V lost 1 base, J lost 1 base, and 11 bases lay in between. This CDR3 is 15 amino acids long. Germline CDR1 reads SGHRS; CDR2 reads YFSETQ. CDR3 sequence (DNA): TGCGCCAGCAGCTTGTCCCCGAAGCCGAACACTGAAGCTTTCTTT. Amino acids: CASSLSPKPNTEAFF.

The gene calls are TRBV7-8 and TRBJ1-6; TRBD1 matches at 8 bases. With 5 bases clipped from V and 8 bases from J, the junction kept 5 bases outside the gene matches. This CDR3 contains 14 residues. CDR1 is SGHVS and CDR2 is FQNEAQ in the germline V gene. The CDR3 region has the DNA TGTGCCAGCAGCCCAGGACAGGGACATTCACCCCTCCACTTT. Translating gives CASSPGQGHSPLHF. Drawing the rest from reference TRBV7-8 and TRBJ1-6, the complete variable domain is GAGVSQSPRYKVAKRGQDVALRCDPISGHVSLFWYQQALGQGPEFLTYFQNEAQLDKSGLPSDRFFAERPEGSVSTLKIQRTQQEDSAVYLCASSPGQGHSPLHFGNGTRLTVT.

The V call is TRBV7-9, the J call TRBJ1-1, with no clear D. V lost 0 bases and J lost 1, with 9 bases in between. This CDR3 spans 15 amino acids. In germline, CDR1 is SEHNR, CDR2 FQNEAQ (reference sequence). Here the CDR3 reads CASSLAHTANTEAFF. The CDR3 DNA reads as TGTGCCAGCAGCTTAGCGCACACAGCGAACACTGAAGCTTTCTTT.

The chain combines TRBV5-5 with TRBJ2-3; D is uncertain. Germline V gives CDR1 SGHKS, CDR2 YYEKEE (reference sequence). Trimming stripped 5 bases from V and 5 bases from J, with 12 bases between. This CDR3 has 13 amino acids. The CDR3 nucleotides read TGTGCCAGCAGGGGGATTCTGAAAGATACGCAGTATTTT. Translating gives CASRGILKDTQYF.

This clonotype has more than one count but fewer than ten. V and J are TRBV4-3 and TRBJ2-7; the D gene is possibly TRBD2 (6 bases). This CDR3 comprises 15 residues. Per the germline V gene, CDR1 is LGHNA and CDR2 is YSLEER. Trimming left V 0 bases short and J 0 bases short, with 9 bases between. In DNA form, the CDR3 reads TGCGCCAGCAGCCAAGAAGCGGGCCCCTCCTACGAGCAGTACTTC. Protein: CASSQEAGPSYEQYF.

The V and J genes are TRBV7-9 and TRBJ2-1; D remains ambiguous. Germline-derived CDR1 and CDR2 are SEHNR and FQNEAQ (reference sequence). The germline V and J ends were trimmed by 8 bases and 2 bases, with 16 bases remaining between them. This CDR3 has 15 residues. The CDR3 loop reads CASAGRGSPYNEQFF. CDR3 in DNA: TGTGCCAGCGCTGGGCGTGGAAGCCCCTACAATGAGCAGTTCTTC. Filled out from reference TRBV7-9 and TRBJ2-1, the complete variable domain reads DTGVSQNPRHKITKRGQNVTFRCDPISEHNRLYWYRQTLGQGPEFLTYFQNEAQLEKSRLLSDRFSAERPKGSFSTLEIQRTEQGDSAMYLCASAGRGSPYNEQFFGPGTRLTVL.

The genes are TRBV15 and TRBJ2-7; D possibly corresponds to TRBD1 (6 bases). Germline lookup yields CDR1 LNHNV and CDR2 YYDKDF (reference sequence). Trimming shortened V by 0 bases and J by 2 bases, and 20 bases separated the two germline ends. The CDR3 loop spans 18 amino acids. CDR3 region: CATSRDPIQGSRAYEQYF. The CDR3 DNA is TGTGCCACCAGCAGAGATCCCATCCAGGGGTCACGAGCCTACGAGCAGTACTTC.

This clonotype appeared a few times. The chain links TRBV21-1 to TRBJ1-1; the D call in the table, TRBD1, was not verified against the DNA. TRBV21-1 is described as a pseudogene. There are 11 residues in the CDR3. The chain's CDR3 is CASRQRDEAFF. The CDR3 DNA reads TGTGCCAGCAGACAGAGGGATGAAGCTTTCTTT.

The chain links TRBV5-4 to TRBJ2-7; a possible D gene is TRBD1 (7 bases). CDR1 and CDR2 (germline): SGHNT, YYREEE (reference sequence). Trimming left V 4 bases short and J 4 bases short, with 21 bases between. The CDR3 sequence is 16 residues long. CDR3 protein: CASSGGTEGLGYEQYF. The DNA of the CDR3 is TGTGCCAGCAGCGGCGGGACAGAGGGGCTCGGGTACGAGCAGTACTTC. Together with reference TRBV5-4 and TRBJ2-7, the CDR3 gives the full variable domain: ETGVTQSPTHLIKTRGQQVTLRCSSQSGHNTVSWYQQALGQGPQFIFQYYREEENGRGNFPPRFSGLQFPNYSSELNVNALELDDSALYLCASSGGTEGLGYEQYFGPGTRLTVT.

This clonotype was observed a few times. V usage is TRBV6-5 and J usage is TRBJ2-1; 9 nucleotides align to TRBD2. The germline CDR1 and CDR2 sequences are MNHEY and SVGAGI. This CDR3 is 15 amino acids long. V dropped 5 bases and J dropped 4; count of bases not matched to a gene: 6. The chain's CDR3 is CASSPSGEPYNEQFF. The CDR3 region has the DNA TGTGCCAGCAGTCCTAGCGGGGAACCTTACAATGAGCAGTTCTTC.

V and J are TRBV7-9 and TRBJ2-3, with 12 bases fitting TRBD2. The CDR3 runs 17 residues. The trim removed 5 bases at V and 2 bases at J, leaving 8 bases unmatched. Germline V gene data show CDR1 as SEHNR and CDR2 as FQNEAQ (reference sequence). CDR3 in amino acids: CASSPRGTSGPTDTQYF. CDR3 DNA sequence: TGTGCCAGCAGCCCTAGGGGGACTAGCGGGCCCACAGATACGCAGTATTTT.

The chain uses TRBV25-1 and TRBJ1-5; tentatively, D is TRBD1 (5 bases). Looked up from germline, CDR1 is MGHDK and CDR2 is SYGVNS. Trimming shortened V by 3 bases and J by 1 base, and 25 bases separated the two germline ends. The CDR3 loop spans 20 amino acids. CDR3 nucleotide sequence: TGTGCCAGCAGTGACTCTCGAATTTCGCCACCATGGGGGAGCAATCAGCCCCAGCATTTT. Its translation is CASSDSRISPPWGSNQPQHF. The whole variable domain, remainder taken from reference TRBV25-1 and TRBJ1-5, is EADIYQTPRYLVIGTGKKITLECSQTMGHDKMYWYQQDPGMELHLIHYSYGVNSTEKGDLSSESTVSRIRTEHFPLTLESARPSHTSQYLCASSDSRISPPWGSNQPQHFGDGTRLSIL.

V gene TRBV12-3 or TRBV12-4 combines with J gene TRBJ1-2, with 8 bases fitting TRBD1. The CDR3 is 12 residues long. V shed 3 bases, J shed 7 bases, and the junction held 1 base outside the gene matches. This chain's CDR3 is CASSFDRGGYTF. The CDR3 region has the DNA TGTGCCAGCAGTTTTGACAGGGGTGGCTACACCTTC.

The V and J genes are TRBV7-2 and TRBJ2-4; D gene ambiguous. This CDR3 comprises 12 residues. The germline V gene encodes CDR1 SGHTA and CDR2 FQGNSA. Trimming cost V 3 bases and J 11 bases, with 11 bases left between them. CDR3 DNA: TGTGCCAGCAGCTTGGTGGGAATCCTTCAGTACTTC. Protein: CASSLVGILQYF. The variable domain in full, with the rest retrieved from reference TRBV7-2 and TRBJ2-4, is GAGVSQSPSNKVTEKGKDVELRCDPISGHTALYWYRQSLGQGLEFLIYFQGNSAPDKSGLPSDRFSAERTGGSVSTLTIQRTQQEDSAVYLCASSLVGILQYFGAGTRLSVL.

This clonotype has a handful of counts. As DNA, the CDR3 is TGCGCCAGCAGGGCGGGGGGGCCCTACAATGAGCAGTTCTTC. It specifies CASRAGGPYNEQFF. The chain recombines TRBV5-1 with TRBJ2-1; 9 positions agree with TRBD2. Germline V gene lookup returns CDR1 SGHRS and CDR2 YFSETQ. V lost 5 bases to trimming and J lost 2 bases; unmatched junction nucleotides: 2. The CDR3 is made up of 14 amino acids.

V gene TRBV10-3 combines with J gene TRBJ2-5, with a tentative D call TRBD2 (5 bases). Trimming stripped 8 bases from V and 7 bases from J, with 17 bases between. Germline CDR1 reads ENHRY; CDR2 reads SYGVKD. The CDR3 covers 13 residues. CDR3 coding DNA: TGTGCCATCTCCTCCGGGGAGTATGCGACCCAGTACTTC. Its translation: CAISSGEYATQYF.

This clonotype was recorded a few times. The chain links TRBV12-3 or TRBV12-4 to TRBJ1-5; 8 nucleotides match TRBD1. J was trimmed by 6 bases and V by 7 bases; bases with no gene match: 8. The CDR3 loop spans 14 amino acids. In DNA, the CDR3 is TGTGCCAGCACCCCGGAGACAGGGGCTCAGCCCCAGCATTTT. It is translated as CASTPETGAQPQHF.

This clonotype has a handful of counts. The CDR3 DNA reads as TGTGCCAGTAACACTGAATTCCCTAGCGGGGGGTCGGCCGGGGAGCTGTTTTTT. Protein product: CASNTEFPSGGSAGELFF. This rearrangement joins TRBV19 to TRBJ2-2, with 11 bases fitting TRBD2. The trim removed 7 bases at V and 6 bases at J, leaving 16 bases unmatched. Looked up from germline, CDR1 is LNHDA and CDR2 is SQIVND (reference sequence). The CDR3 sequence is 18 residues long.

This chain uses TRBV5-1 with TRBJ2-2; D is uncertain. There are 12 residues in the CDR3. Germline V gene sequence: CDR1 SGHRS, CDR2 YFSETQ. Deletions cut 4 bases from V and 10 bases from J, with 11 bases between. CDR3 in amino acids: CASSPGLEELFF. Written as DNA, the CDR3 is TGCGCCAGCAGCCCCGGGTTAGAGGAGCTGTTTTTT. The variable domain in full, with the rest retrieved from reference TRBV5-1 and TRBJ2-2, is KAGVTQTPRYLIKTRGQQVTLSCSPISGHRSVSWYQQTPGQGLQFLFEYFSETQRNKGNFPGRFSGRQFSNSRSEMNVSTLELGDSALYLCASSPGLEELFFGEGSRLTVL.

Many counts were recorded for this clonotype. This chain joins TRBV20-1 and TRBJ2-5; no definite D call. The CDR3 is 12 residues long. Trimming pared 5 bases from V and 5 bases from J, leaving 12 bases between. Germline lookup yields CDR1 DFQATT and CDR2 SNEGSKA (reference sequence). CDR3 DNA sequence: TGCAGTGCTTTCCGATTGGCGGAGACCCAGTACTTC. Translating it yields CSAFRLAETQYF.

This clonotype was seen many times. V usage is TRBV27 and J usage is TRBJ1-5, with D maybe TRBD1 (5 bases). Germline CDR1 MNHEY, CDR2 SMNVEV (reference sequence). Trimming took off 5 bases at V and 4 bases at J, with 15 bases between the two ends. The length of the CDR3 is 15 residues. The CDR3 DNA reads TGTGCCAGCAGTCCCGTAGACAGTCGGAATCAGCCCCAGCATTTT. Its protein is CASSPVDSRNQPQHF.

This chain links TRBV6-1 with TRBJ2-7, with 7 bases aligning to TRBD2. Germline V gene sequence: CDR1 MNHNS, CDR2 SASEGT. Trimming took 4 bases from V and 0 from J; bases not matched to a gene: 12. CDR3 length: 17 amino acids. The CDR3 DNA follows: TGTGCCAGCAGTGCAAACGGTGGGGACTACACCTCCTACGAGCAGTACTTC. Protein sequence: CASSANGGDYTSYEQYF.

CDR3 protein: CATSDLLGGGTRPPYEQYF. The CDR3 DNA sequence: TGTGCCACCAGTGATTTACTTGGTGGCGGGACTAGGCCCCCCTACGAGCAGTACTTC. This rearrangement joins TRBV24-1 to TRBJ2-7; 8 bases align to TRBD2. J was trimmed by 2 bases and V by 1 base; bases with no gene match: 15. The CDR3 has 19 residues. Looked up from germline, CDR1 is KGHDR and CDR2 is SFDVKD.

The genes are TRBV7-2 and TRBJ2-7; TRBD1 or TRBD2 may be the D gene (5 bases each). Trimming removed 5 bases at V and 0 bases at J, with 14 bases between. This CDR3 has 15 amino acids. The germline CDR1 and CDR2 sequences are SGHTA and FQGNSA. The CDR3 here is CASSPPGPLSYEQYF. As DNA, the CDR3 is TGTGCCAGCAGCCCCCCGGGACCGCTCTCCTACGAGCAGTACTTC.